Below, 4 T cell receptor beta chains from the same sample are listed, as sequenced in a study of T cells in Graves' hyperthyroidism and ophthalmopathy. There were TCR beta CDR3 regions amplified from RNA transcripts. HTBI primers drove first-round RT-PCR of the TCR CDR3. TCRdb recomputed calls from the multiplex PCR reads with MiXCR, one row per CDR3 protein. The data show roughly 180,000 distinct CDR3 sequences, about a tenth seen once. The sequenced material came from blood. The receptors stem from a woman in her late teens or twenties with Graves' hyperthyroidism that later progressed to Graves' ophthalmopathy.

This clonotype is a singleton in its sample. V gene TRBV6-1 combines with J gene TRBJ2-7, with TRBD2 identical over 12 bases. In germline, CDR1 is MNHNS, CDR2 SASEGT. The CDR3 runs to 17 residues. The V gene end was trimmed by 5 bases and the J gene end by 0 bases; junction bases not matched to a gene: 8. The CDR3 DNA reads TGTGCCAGCAGTCGCCCTGGGACTAGCGGGTTCTCCTACGAGCAGTACTTC. Its protein product is CASSRPGTSGFSYEQYF.

This clonotype occurred many times. The chain uses TRBV28 and TRBJ1-6, with TRBD1 identical over 9 bases. CDR3 size: 18 residues. The V gene's germline CDR1 is MDHEN and CDR2 SYDVKM. V lost 3 bases to trimming and J lost 4 bases; unmatched junction nucleotides: 10. The CDR3 protein is CASSFGLTGGGYNSPLHF. The CDR3 DNA sequence: TGTGCCAGCAGTTTTGGGTTAACAGGGGGCGGATATAATTCACCCCTCCACTTT. The whole variable domain, remainder taken from reference TRBV28 and TRBJ1-6, is DVKVTQSSRYLVKRTGEKVFLECVQDMDHENMFWYRQDPGLGLRLIYFSYDVKMKEKGDIPEGYSVSREKKERFSLILESASTNQTSMYLCASSFGLTGGGYNSPLHFGNGTRLTVT.

Many counts were recorded for this clonotype. V usage is TRBV7-6 and J usage is TRBJ2-1, with D possibly TRBD1 on 7 matching bases. CDR3 length equals 17 residues. V was pared by 0 bases and J by 4 bases, with 16 bases between. CDR1 and CDR2 from the germline V gene are SGHVS and FNYEAQ. The CDR3 is CASSLAYRQGGYNEQFF. For the CDR3, the DNA is TGTGCCAGCAGCTTAGCCTATCGGCAGGGGGGATACAATGAGCAGTTCTTC.

This clonotype was seen many times. The chain links TRBV10-3 to TRBJ1-5; no clear D gene. This CDR3 is 17 amino acids long. Germline assignment: CDR1 ENHRY and CDR2 SYGVKD. Trimming stripped 3 bases from V and 3 bases from J, with 18 bases between. As DNA, the CDR3 is TGTGCCATCAGTGAACGAGCGGACTCCGGATCCAATCAGCCCCAGCATTTT. Translation: CAISERADSGSNQPQHF.